This T cell receptor (beta chain) was found in a study of T cell responses to AZD1222 COVID-19 vaccine. About the research overall: Second doses that came at about 4 or about 12 weeks were put together. Study observations and caveats: The breadth and depth of Spike-specific TCRs increased once two AZD1222 doses had been given. Mostly white British, mostly female donors; authors suggested clonal diversity may be underestimated. Repertoire sampling happened only post peak T cell response.

This clone has just one count. What it recognizes is unknown. This CDR3 region has 13 residues. Trimming cost V 7 bases and J 8 bases, with 17 bases left between them. Germline V CDR1 and CDR2: MNHEY, SVGAGI. Assay used: immunoSEQ multiplex PCR; TCRdb lists only in-frame clones, some missing. The sample contains around 86,000 clones, nearly 90% of which appear only once. This specimen was peripheral blood, taken on day 0 of AZD1222 vaccination. The clonotype was recovered from an adult in good health. The chain joins TRBV6-5 to TRBJ1-1; no definite D call. The CDR3, as DNA: TGTGCCAGCACTTTTTCAGTCGGGTCGGAAGCTTTCTTT. Protein sequence: CASTFSVGSEAFF.